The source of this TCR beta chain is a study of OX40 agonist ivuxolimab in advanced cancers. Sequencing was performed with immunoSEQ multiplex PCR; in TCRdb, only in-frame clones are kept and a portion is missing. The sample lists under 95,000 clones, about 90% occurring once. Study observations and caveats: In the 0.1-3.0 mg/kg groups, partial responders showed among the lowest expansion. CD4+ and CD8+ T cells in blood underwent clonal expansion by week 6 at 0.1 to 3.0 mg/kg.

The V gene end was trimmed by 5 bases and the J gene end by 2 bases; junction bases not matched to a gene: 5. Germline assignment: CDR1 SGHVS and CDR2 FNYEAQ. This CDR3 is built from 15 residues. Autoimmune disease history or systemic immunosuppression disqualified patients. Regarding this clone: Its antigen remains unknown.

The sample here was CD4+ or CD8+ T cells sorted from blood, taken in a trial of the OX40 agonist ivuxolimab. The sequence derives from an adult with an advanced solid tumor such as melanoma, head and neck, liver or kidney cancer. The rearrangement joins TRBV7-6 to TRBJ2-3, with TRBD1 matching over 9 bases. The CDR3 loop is CASSPGTGITDTQYF. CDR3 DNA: TGTGCCAGCAGCCCCGGGACAGGGATCACAGATACGCAGTATTTT.